This paragraph reports one T cell receptor beta chain. This entry comes from a study of T cells in tumors after PD-1 blockade. Across the whole study: Daily vismodegib 150 mg continued in a subset of anti-PD-1-treated patients.

TCRdb's copy holds only in-frame clones and misses some; the assay was immunoSEQ multiplex PCR. The sample has around 35,000 clones, around 72% seen once. The trim removed 8 bases at V and 0 bases at J, leaving 3 bases unmatched. The CDR3 totals 14 residues. Germline V gene sequence: CDR1 SNHLY, CDR2 FYNNEI. The chain uses TRBV2 and TRBJ2-7, with 11 bases lining up with TRBD2. Here the sequenced sample was PBMCs, taken after anti-PD-1 treatment. The TCR comes from a human donor with basal cell carcinoma. The CDR3 sequence: CASASGGHSYEQYF. The CDR3, as DNA: TGTGCCAGCGCTAGCGGGGGGCACTCCTACGAGCAGTACTTC.